One sample yielded the 8 T cell receptor beta chains listed below, sequenced in a study of Graves' ophthalmopathy and Graves' hyperthyroidism. Using RNA transcripts, the TCR beta CDR3 regions were amplified. HTBI primers were employed in first-round RT-PCR, then a second-round multiplex PCR followed. TCRdb re-derived calls from the multiplex PCR reads in MiXCR, one entry per CDR3 protein. The profile shows 400,000 or so distinct CDR3 sequences, 15% to 19% of them singletons. Sample: peripheral blood. Receptor source: a woman aged 18-29 years with stable Graves' hyperthyroidism.

This clonotype was counted a few times. The chain has TRBV11-2 and TRBJ1-1; D call uncertain. V was pared by 3 bases and J by 3 bases, with 8 bases between. The germline CDR1 and CDR2 sequences are SGHAT and FQNNGV. The CDR3 covers 13 residues. The CDR3 protein is CASSLTQYTEAFF. CDR3 sequence (DNA): TGTGCCAGCAGCTTGACCCAGTACACTGAAGCTTTCTTT.

At least ten counts were recorded for this clonotype. The chain combines TRBV24-1 with TRBJ1-1; D is unclear. V shed 7 bases and J shed 4 bases, with 18 bases lying between them. The CDR3 extends over 15 amino acids. The germline V gene has CDR1 KGHDR and CDR2 SFDVKD. The CDR3 DNA is TGTGCCACCAGGGCTTCTTCCAAGGCGGGCACTGAAGCTTTCTTT. This gives the protein CATRASSKAGTEAFF.

This clonotype has ten or more counts. The chain joins TRBV29-1 to TRBJ1-5; D not certain. V was pared by 5 bases and J by 1 base, with 9 bases between. There are 13 residues in the CDR3. Germline V lookup: CDR1 SQVTM, CDR2 ANQGSEA. CDR3 DNA: TGCAGCGTTAACTCGGACAGCAATCAGCCCCAGCATTTT. It yields the protein CSVNSDSNQPQHF.

This clonotype was detected ten times or more. This chain joins TRBV2 and TRBJ2-6, with a tentative D call TRBD2 (5 bases). Per germline, CDR1 SNHLY and CDR2 FYNNEI. Trimming cost V 6 bases and J 0 bases, with 9 bases left between them. The length of the CDR3 is 15 residues. CDR3 nucleotides: TGTGCCAGCAGCGGGGTAAACTCTGGGGCCAACGTCCTGACTTTC. This sequence encodes CASSGVNSGANVLTF.

In this sample, this clonotype turned up many times. The chain employs TRBV3-1 and TRBJ2-5; 8 positions agree with TRBD1. V was pared by 6 bases and J by 7 bases, with 4 bases of the junction left unmatched. This CDR3 spans 12 amino acids. Per germline, CDR1 LGHDT and CDR2 YNNKEL (reference sequence). The CDR3 DNA follows: TGTGCCAGCAGTCGGACAGGGTGGACCCAGTACTTC. Its protein product is CASSRTGWTQYF.

At least ten counts were recorded for this clonotype. The chain carries TRBV7-2 and TRBJ2-7; D may match TRBD1 or TRBD2 (5 bases each). The CDR3 extends over 14 amino acids. V lost 3 bases to trimming and J lost 5 bases, with 14 bases between them. Germline V gene data show CDR1 as SGHTA and CDR2 as FQGNSA. In DNA form, the CDR3 reads TGTGCCAGCAGCTTCCCCGGGGCGTTCAACGAGCAGTACTTC. Translated: CASSFPGAFNEQYF.

Ten or more counts support this clonotype. The gene calls are TRBV6-4 and TRBJ1-5, with D maybe TRBD1 (5 bases). Trimming left V 6 bases short and J 3 bases short, with 21 bases between. The CDR3 is 17 residues long. Germline assignment: CDR1 MRHNA and CDR2 SNTAGT. The CDR3 spells CASSNGGLVGSNQPQHF. The CDR3 DNA reads TGTGCCAGCAGCAACGGGGGTTTAGTGGGTTCCAATCAGCCCCAGCATTTT.

This clonotype was detected many times. The rearrangement uses TRBV3-1 and TRBJ2-5, with a weak D call TRBD1 (5 bases). This CDR3 has 14 residues. Germline V CDR1 and CDR2: LGHDT, YNNKEL (reference sequence). V was trimmed by 4 bases and J by 7 bases, leaving 16 bases between them. The CDR3 DNA follows: TGTGCCAGCAGCCTACGGACACCCCGTGGGACCCAGTACTTC. Its protein is CASSLRTPRGTQYF.